This entry lists 19 T cell receptor beta chains sequenced from one sample in a study of response to subunit inactivated influenza vaccine. TCRdb fed the RT-PCR reads into MiXCR, producing one record per CDR3 protein. The data show roughly 670,000 distinct CDR3 sequences, around 15% seen once. Sample: PBMCs from blood, taken less than 15 days before vaccination. Source of these receptors: a middle-aged man who received an inactivated influenza vaccine.

V usage is TRBV27 and J usage is TRBJ2-7; D not certain. The CDR3 totals 13 residues. Trimming stripped 8 bases from V and 4 bases from J, with 15 bases between. Per the germline V gene, CDR1 is MNHEY and CDR2 is SMNVEV (reference sequence). The CDR3 region is CASGLRSGYEQYF. The CDR3 nucleotides read TGTGCCAGCGGTCTCCGATCTGGTTACGAGCAGTACTTC.

This clonotype occurred many times. The chain joins TRBV29-1 to TRBJ2-5, with TRBD1 matching 7 bases. Losses at the gene ends were 5 bases for V and 5 bases for J; bases not matched to a gene: 8. The CDR3 covers 13 residues. CDR1 is SQVTM and CDR2 is ANQGSEA in the germline V gene. Here the CDR3 reads CSVRPGGRETQYF. The CDR3 DNA follows: TGCAGCGTTCGACCAGGGGGACGGGAGACCCAGTACTTC.

This clonotype appeared a few times. One junction end disagrees with the germline gene, perhaps due to a read error. V and J are TRBV11-2 and TRBJ2-7, with 7 bases that match TRBD2. The CDR3 extends over 15 amino acids. Germline V CDR1 and CDR2: SGHAT, FQNNGV. CDR3 sequence reads: CASSLGRGRAYEQYF. The CDR3 DNA reads as TGTGCCAGCAGCTTAGGTCGAGGGAGGGCCTATGAGCAGTACTTC.

There are a few counts of this clonotype. V and J are TRBV5-6 and TRBJ1-5; 7 bases match TRBD1. The germline V gene has CDR1 SGHDT and CDR2 YYEEEE. The CDR3 length is 16 residues. Trimming cost V 1 base and J 4 bases; bases outside gene matches: 8. In nucleotides, the CDR3 is TGTGCCAGCAGCTTGTGGGGAGGGGGCGGAAATCAGCCCCAGCATTTT. This codes for CASSLWGGGGNQPQHF.

J is TRBJ1-1 and V is TRBV12-3 or TRBV12-4; 10 bases line up with TRBD1. CDR3 length: 16 residues. The J segment lost 5 bases and the V segment lost 7 bases, leaving 13 bases of the junction unmatched. The CDR3 DNA reads TGTGCCAGCAAAACCTGGGGGGACAGGGGAAGGACTGAAGCTTTCTTT. Residues: CASKTWGDRGRTEAFF.

The chain uses TRBV4-3 and TRBJ2-3; 8 nucleotides agree with TRBD2. Trimming took 2 bases from V and 3 from J; bases not matched to a gene: 19. The CDR3 totals 20 residues. The germline gives CDR1 LGHNA, CDR2 YSLEER. This CDR3 reads CASSQRGMASGLDLTDTQYF. The CDR3 DNA is TGCGCCAGCAGCCAAAGGGGGATGGCTAGCGGGCTGGATTTGACAGATACGCAGTATTTT.

This clonotype was seen a few times. This sequence joins TRBV29-1 and TRBJ2-7; D ambiguous. Deletions cut 6 bases from V and 4 bases from J, with 19 bases between. This CDR3 is built from 14 residues. Germline V gene sequence: CDR1 SQVTM, CDR2 ANQGSEA. This CDR3 reads CSVSDHYPPYEQYF. CDR3 nucleotide sequence: TGCAGCGTATCAGACCACTACCCACCTTACGAGCAGTACTTC.

This rearrangement joins TRBV12-3 or TRBV12-4 to TRBJ2-3, with D unclear. This CDR3 has 15 residues. V lost 1 base to trimming and J lost 6 bases, with 14 bases between them. The CDR3 here is CASSLGGGKPDTQYF. CDR3 nucleotides: TGTGCCAGCAGTTTAGGCGGCGGTAAACCCGATACGCAGTATTTT.

The chain links TRBV18 to TRBJ2-3; 10 positions agree with TRBD1. The germline CDR1 and CDR2 sequences are KGHSH and LQKENI. The trim removed 0 bases at V and 5 bases at J, leaving 5 bases unmatched. CDR3 length: 16 residues. The CDR3 reads CASSPPGTGDVDTQYF. The CDR3 region has the DNA TGTGCCAGCTCACCACCCGGGACAGGGGATGTAGATACGCAGTATTTT.

This clonotype was seen a single time. V and J are TRBV6-1 and TRBJ2-1, with a possible D match to TRBD2 (6 bases). This CDR3 is built from 13 residues. The germline CDR1 and CDR2 sequences are MNHNS and SASEGT. The V end was cut by 6 bases, the J end by 5 bases, with 11 bases between. The CDR3: CASRAGGHNEQFF. In nucleotides, the CDR3 is TGTGCCAGCAGGGCCGGGGGTCACAATGAGCAGTTCTTC.

This clonotype has ten or more counts. V and J are TRBV20-1 and TRBJ2-7, with TRBD2 matching 7 bases. V lost 4 bases to trimming and J lost 2 bases; unmatched junction nucleotides: 5. Germline CDR1 DFQATT, CDR2 SNEGSKA (reference sequence). The CDR3 contains 13 residues. The chain's CDR3 is CSAIRLAAYEQYF. CDR3 in DNA: TGCAGTGCTATACGACTAGCCGCCTACGAGCAGTACTTC.

The chain carries TRBV4-2 and TRBJ2-3; 10 bases are a match to TRBD1. CDR1 is LGHNA and CDR2 is YNFKEQ in the germline V gene. The CDR3 consists of 17 residues. With 4 bases clipped from V and 6 bases from J, the junction kept 13 bases outside the gene matches. This chain's CDR3 is CASSLMSGTGDFDTQYF. The CDR3 coding sequence is TGTGCCAGCAGCCTTATGTCCGGGACAGGGGATTTTGATACGCAGTATTTT.

V and J are TRBV4-1 and TRBJ1-4, with D uncertain. Germline lookup yields CDR1 MGHRA and CDR2 YSYEKL. The CDR3 totals 18 residues. V was pared by 4 bases and J by 0 bases, with 18 bases between. Written as DNA, the CDR3 is TGCGCCAGCAGCCGTTCAAGCGTACTTCTTGCAACTAATGAAAAACTGTTTTTT. It translates to CASSRSSVLLATNEKLFF.

The sample holds a few counts of this clonotype. The J gene is TRBJ2-1, the V gene TRBV2; 13 bases map to TRBD2. The CDR3 length is 19 residues. Germline CDR1 and CDR2: SNHLY and FYNNEI. V was clipped by 5 bases and J by 3 bases; unmatched bases: 13. CDR3 region: CASSPGLAGSIGVYNEQFF. In DNA form, the CDR3 reads TGTGCCAGCAGTCCGGGACTAGCGGGGAGTATAGGTGTCTACAATGAGCAGTTCTTC.

The rearrangement joins TRBV6-1 to TRBJ2-2, with D possibly TRBD1 on 5 matching bases. The V end was cut by 6 bases, the J end by 1 base, with 12 bases between. The CDR3 extends over 15 amino acids. In germline, CDR1 is MNHNS, CDR2 SASEGT. The CDR3 sequence: CASSIIGQNTGELFF. Here the CDR3 DNA reads TGTGCCAGCAGCATCATCGGACAGAACACCGGGGAGCTGTTTTTT.

This clonotype has more than one count but fewer than ten. This chain's CDR3 is CASARQSVLRTGELFF. DNA of the CDR3: TGTGCCAGCGCCCGACAGAGTGTTTTACGTACCGGGGAGCTGTTTTTT. V is TRBV6-2 or TRBV6-3 and J is TRBJ2-2; D is perhaps TRBD1 (5 bases). Germline CDR1 and CDR2: MNHEY and SVGEGT. The CDR3 has 16 residues. The V gene lost 8 bases and the J gene lost 5 bases, with 21 bases spanning the gap.

This rearrangement joins TRBV5-1 to TRBJ2-7; D tentatively reads TRBD1 or TRBD2 (5 bases each). The CDR3 covers 15 residues. V was shortened by 4 bases and J by 0 bases, with 14 bases between the two germline ends. The germline gives CDR1 SGHRS, CDR2 YFSETQ. CDR3 sequence: CASSPRGPSSYEQYF. The CDR3, as DNA: TGCGCCAGCAGCCCCCGGGGCCCGTCCTCCTACGAGCAGTACTTC.

This clonotype was observed a few times. V gene TRBV5-1 combines with J gene TRBJ2-3; D perhaps matches TRBD1 (6 bases). This CDR3 spans 16 amino acids. V dropped 4 bases and J dropped 3 bases, with 18 bases sitting between them. Germline V gives CDR1 SGHRS, CDR2 YFSETQ. For the CDR3, the DNA is TGCGCCAGCAGCCACCGACAGGATCAAGGAACAGATACGCAGTATTTT. Its protein product is CASSHRQDQGTDTQYF.

This clonotype has a handful of counts. The chain recombines TRBV7-9 with TRBJ1-2, with unresolved D. The CDR3 sequence is 12 residues long. The V gene lost 4 bases and the J gene lost 6 bases, with 9 bases spanning the gap. Germline lookup yields CDR1 SEHNR and CDR2 FQNEAQ (reference sequence). The CDR3 is CASSSVGDGYTF. In nucleotides, the CDR3 is TGTGCCAGCAGCTCAGTTGGGGATGGCTACACCTTC.